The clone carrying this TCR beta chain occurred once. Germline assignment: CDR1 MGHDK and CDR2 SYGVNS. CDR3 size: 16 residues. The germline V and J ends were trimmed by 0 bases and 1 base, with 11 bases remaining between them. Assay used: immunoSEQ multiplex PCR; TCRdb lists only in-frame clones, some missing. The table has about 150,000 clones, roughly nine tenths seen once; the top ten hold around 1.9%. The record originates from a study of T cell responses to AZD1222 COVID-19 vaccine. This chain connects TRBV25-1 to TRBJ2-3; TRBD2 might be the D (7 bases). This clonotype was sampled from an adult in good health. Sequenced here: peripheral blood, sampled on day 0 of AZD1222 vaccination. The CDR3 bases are TGTGCCAGCAGTGAATATAGGCGGGGGCGCACAGATACGCAGTATTTT. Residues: CASSEYRRGRTDTQYF. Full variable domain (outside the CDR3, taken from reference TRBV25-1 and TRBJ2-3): EADIYQTPRYLVIGTGKKITLECSQTMGHDKMYWYQQDPGMELHLIHYSYGVNSTEKGDLSSESTVSRIRTEHFPLTLESARPSHTSQYLCASSEYRRGRTDTQYFGPGTRLTVL.